Following are 7 T cell receptor beta chains from one sample sequenced in a study of early T cells in non-severe SARS-CoV-2 infection. TCRdb re-called the 5' RACE reads through MiXCR, storing one row per CDR3 protein. The sample yields about 90,000 distinct CDR3 sequences, 10% to 15% seen once. The specimen was whole blood, collected at baseline. These TCRs come from an adult who was a healthcare worker with PCR-confirmed SARS-CoV-2 infection or an uninfected control (not recorded which).

This clonotype showed up just a few times. The J gene is TRBJ2-6, the V gene TRBV12-3 or TRBV12-4; tentatively, D is TRBD2 (5 bases). This CDR3 has 16 residues. Trimming removed 3 bases at V and 0 bases at J, with 9 bases between. The CDR3 region is CASSFLRGSGANVLTF. The CDR3 nucleotides are TGTGCCAGCAGTTTTCTCCGGGGCTCTGGGGCCAACGTCCTGACTTTC.

This clonotype was observed a few times. The chain employs TRBV6-2 or TRBV6-3 and TRBJ2-1; the D gene is possibly TRBD1 (6 bases). Trimming pared 5 bases from V and 10 bases from J, leaving 21 bases between. Germline V CDR1 and CDR2: MNHEY, SVGEGT. The CDR3 sequence is 15 residues long. CDR3 coding DNA: TGTGCCAGCAGTACCACAGGGTACCGGGTCGGGGAGCAGTTCTTC. Translated, it gives CASSTTGYRVGEQFF.

This chain connects TRBV7-8 to TRBJ1-2, with D unclear. There are 15 residues in the CDR3. Germline CDR1 SGHVS, CDR2 FQNEAQ. Trimming pared 0 bases from V and 3 bases from J, leaving 11 bases between. This chain's CDR3 is CASSLANKEHYGYTF. As DNA, the CDR3 is TGTGCCAGCAGCTTAGCTAACAAGGAGCACTATGGCTACACCTTC.

In its sample, this clonotype was seen many times. The chain combines TRBV5-1 with TRBJ2-2; no clear D. This CDR3 contains 13 residues. V lost 1 base, J lost 3 bases, and 4 bases lay in between. Germline V gives CDR1 SGHRS, CDR2 YFSETQ. The CDR3 nucleotides are TGCGCCAGCAGCTTGAAGGACACCGGGGAGCTGTTTTTT. Translation gives CASSLKDTGELFF.

The V gene is TRBV3-1, the J gene TRBJ2-5, with D hard to call. The CDR3 extends over 12 amino acids. Per germline, CDR1 LGHDT and CDR2 YNNKEL (reference sequence). Trimming took off 1 base at V and 5 bases at J, with 5 bases between the two ends. The CDR3 loop is CASSQGEETQYF. In DNA, the CDR3 is TGTGCCAGCAGCCAAGGAGAGGAGACCCAGTACTTC.

This clonotype appeared a few times. The genes are TRBV12-3 or TRBV12-4 and TRBJ1-5; D may be TRBD1 (5 bases). This CDR3 region has 16 residues. V was cut by 6 bases and J by 2 bases, with 17 bases left in between. CDR3 amino acids: CASSPGKGIGNQPQHF. The CDR3, as DNA: TGTGCCAGCAGCCCCGGGAAGGGGATCGGCAATCAGCCCCAGCATTTT.

At least ten counts were recorded for this clonotype. V and J are TRBV7-2 and TRBJ2-3, with 7 bases identical to TRBD2. The CDR3 is 16 residues long. CDR1 is SGHTA and CDR2 is FQGNSA in the germline V gene. V lost 1 base to trimming and J lost 2 bases; unmatched junction nucleotides: 6. CDR3 in amino acids: CASSLGGLVSTDTQYF. CDR3 nucleotides: TGTGCCAGCAGCTTAGGTGGACTAGTCTCCACAGATACGCAGTATTTT. Full variable domain (rest looked up from reference TRBV7-2 and TRBJ2-3): GAGVSQSPSNKVTEKGKDVELRCDPISGHTALYWYRQSLGQGLEFLIYFQGNSAPDKSGLPSDRFSAERTGGSVSTLTIQRTQQEDSAVYLCASSLGGLVSTDTQYFGPGTRLTVL.